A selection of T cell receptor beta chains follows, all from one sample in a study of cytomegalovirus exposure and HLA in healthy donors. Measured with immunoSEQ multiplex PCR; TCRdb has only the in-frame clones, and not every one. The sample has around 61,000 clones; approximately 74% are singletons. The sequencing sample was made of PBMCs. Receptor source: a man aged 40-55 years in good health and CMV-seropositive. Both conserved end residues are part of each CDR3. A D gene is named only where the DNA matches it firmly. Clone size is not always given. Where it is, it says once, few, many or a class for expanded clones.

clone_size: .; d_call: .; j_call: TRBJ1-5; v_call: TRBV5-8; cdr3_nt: TGTGCCAGCAGCTTGGTACGGAGGGTCGACGGAGATCAGCCCCAGCATTTT; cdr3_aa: CASSLVRRVDGDQPQHF
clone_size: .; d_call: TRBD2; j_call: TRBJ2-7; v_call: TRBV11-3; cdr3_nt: TGTGCCAGCAGCCGGGGAGCCCGCGGGAGCTTAACCTACGAGCAGTACTTC; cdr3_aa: CASSRGARGSLTYEQYF
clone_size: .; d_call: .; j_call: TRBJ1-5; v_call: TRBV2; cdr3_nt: TGTGCCAGCGGAGTCCAGCAAGGGGGGGCCCAGCATTTT; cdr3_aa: CASGVQQGGAQHF
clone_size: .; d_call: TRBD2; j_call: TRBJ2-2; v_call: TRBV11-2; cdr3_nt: TGTGCCAGCACCAAAAGGGCTAGCGGGGGGAACACCGGGGAGCTGTTTTTT; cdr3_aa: CASTKRASGGNTGELFF
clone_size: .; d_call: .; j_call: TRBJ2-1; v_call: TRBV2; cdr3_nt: TGTGCCAGCAGTGACGGAGGTGAGCAGTTCTTC; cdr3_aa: CASSDGGEQFF
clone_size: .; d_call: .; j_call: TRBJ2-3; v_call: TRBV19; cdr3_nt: TGTGCCAGTAGTATAGGTCAGTTTAACACAGATACGCAGTATTTT; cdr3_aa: CASSIGQFNTDTQYF
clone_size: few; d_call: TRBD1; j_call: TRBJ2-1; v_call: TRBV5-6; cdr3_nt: TGTGCCAGCAGCCCTAGACAGGGTAGGTATAGTGAGCAGTTCTTC; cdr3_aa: CASSPRQGRYSEQFF
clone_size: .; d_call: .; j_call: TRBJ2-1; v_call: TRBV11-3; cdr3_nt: TGTGCCAGCAGCCAGGGAAATGAGCAGTTCTTC; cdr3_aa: CASSQGNEQFF
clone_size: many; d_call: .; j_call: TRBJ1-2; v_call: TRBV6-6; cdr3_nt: TGTGCCAGCAGTTACTCAGAGTCCGGCTACACCTTC; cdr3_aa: CASSYSESGYTF
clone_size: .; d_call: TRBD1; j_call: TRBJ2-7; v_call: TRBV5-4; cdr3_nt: TGTGCCAGCACTTTACAGGGGGCGGACGAGCAGTACTTC; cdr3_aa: CASTLQGADEQYF
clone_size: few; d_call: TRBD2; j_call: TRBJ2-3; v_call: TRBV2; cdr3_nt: TGTGCCAGCAAAGGGACTAGCGCTAGCACAGATACGCAGTATTTT; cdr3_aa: CASKGTSASTDTQYF